This entry lists 16 T cell receptor beta chains sequenced from one sample in a study of blood T cells in healthy people across ages. Then a second PCR, running about 6 to 11 cycles, was carried out with a sample-barcoded 5' primer and a J-beta primer mix. TCRdb passed the 5' RACE reads through MiXCR, listing each CDR3 protein once. The table lists about 640,000 distinct CDR3 sequences, about 30% of them singletons. Material: blood. Source of these receptors: a woman older than 75 in good health.

With respect to this clonotype: One base away lies a much larger clone, so this may be a sequencing read error. The chain uses TRBV29-1 and TRBJ1-1; tentatively, D is TRBD1 (6 bases). The germline V gene encodes CDR1 SQVTM and CDR2 ANQGSEA. V was trimmed by 6 bases and J by 5 bases, leaving 13 bases between them. The CDR3 extends over 12 amino acids. In DNA form, the CDR3 reads TGCAGCGTCACCCGGCAGGGGACTGAAGCTTTCTTT. Protein sequence: CSVTRQGTEAFF.

This clonotype showed up just a few times. This chain joins TRBV6-1 and TRBJ1-4; 7 bases agree with TRBD1. The trim removed 6 bases at V and 0 bases at J, leaving 7 bases unmatched. The V gene's germline CDR1 is MNHNS and CDR2 SASEGT. This CDR3 is built from 16 residues. CDR3 DNA: TGTGCCAGCAGGTCGGGCAGGGGGTCAACTAATGAAAAACTGTTTTTT. It is translated as CASRSGRGSTNEKLFF.

Many counts were recorded for this clonotype. The gene calls are TRBV6-6 and TRBJ2-1, with D perhaps TRBD1 or TRBD2 (6 bases each). The V end lost 6 bases, the J end lost 8 bases, and 17 bases lay between the germline ends. The CDR3 is 14 amino acids. Germline CDR1 and CDR2: MNHNY and SVGAGI (reference sequence). The CDR3 sequence is CASRTGDGGHEQFF. Here the CDR3 DNA reads TGTGCCAGCAGAACTGGAGACGGGGGCCATGAGCAGTTCTTC.

This clonotype has just a few counts. A clone one base away is much larger, so this may be a read error. The chain has TRBV20-1 and TRBJ2-7; TRBD2 matches 9 bases. CDR1 is DFQATT, CDR2 SNEGSKA, per germline (reference sequence). With 0 bases clipped from V and 7 bases from J, the junction kept 13 bases outside the gene matches. The CDR3 consists of 16 residues. Written as DNA, the CDR3 is TGCAGTGCTAGAGATACGGCGGGGGGGCCTTTCGGTGAGCAGTACTTC. Amino acids: CSARDTAGGPFGEQYF.

This clonotype was seen repeatedly, ten times or more. The chain uses TRBV7-6 and TRBJ1-2; no firm D call. The germline V gene has CDR1 SGHVS and CDR2 FNYEAQ. Trimming cost V 5 bases and J 2 bases, with 9 bases left between them. The CDR3 has 13 residues. For the CDR3, the DNA is TGTGCCAGCAGCCCCGACAAGAACTATGGCTACACCTTC. Its protein product is CASSPDKNYGYTF.

This clonotype was recorded at least ten times. The rearrangement links TRBV20-1 to TRBJ2-5; D uncertain. Looked up from germline, CDR1 is DFQATT and CDR2 is SNEGSKA (reference sequence). The germline V and J ends were trimmed by 8 bases and 6 bases, with 10 bases remaining between them. The CDR3 covers 10 residues. CDR3 DNA: TGCAGTTTCATCGCTAAGACCCAGTACTTC. This sequence encodes CSFIAKTQYF.

In the case of this clonotype: One base away lies a much larger clone, so this may be a sequencing read error. The J gene is TRBJ2-7, the V gene TRBV12-5; 12 bases match TRBD1. V trimming: 4 bases; J trimming: 4 bases; junction bases outside the gene matches: 8. There are 16 residues in the CDR3. Germline CDR1 and CDR2: LGHNT and FRNRAP. CDR3 sequence reads: CASGWTGQGACYEQYF. CDR3 nucleotides: TGTGCTAGTGGTTGGACGGGACAGGGGGCTTGTTACGAGCAGTACTTC. The variable domain in full, with the rest retrieved from reference TRBV12-5 and TRBJ2-7, is DARVTQTPRHKVTEMGQEVTMRCQPILGHNTVFWYRQTMMQGLELLAYFRNRAPLDDSGMPKDRFSAEMPDATLATLKIQPSEPRDSAVYFCASGWTGQGACYEQYFGPGTRLTVT.

This clonotype was seen only a few times. The rearrangement joins TRBV20-1 to TRBJ2-4, with D hard to call. Germline CDR1 is DFQATT and CDR2 is SNEGSKA (reference sequence). V lost 3 bases to trimming and J lost 6 bases, with 15 bases between them. The CDR3 consists of 14 residues. The CDR3 sequence is CSASYLGKLNIQYF. DNA for the CDR3: TGCAGTGCTAGTTACCTGGGGAAGTTAAACATTCAGTACTTC.

The gene calls are TRBV20-1 and TRBJ2-1; D may be TRBD2 (6 bases). V shed 6 bases and J shed 4 bases, with 16 bases lying between them. The CDR3 loop spans 14 amino acids. Germline V lookup: CDR1 DFQATT, CDR2 SNEGSKA (reference sequence). The CDR3 loop reads CSATRAGLYNEQFF. The CDR3 DNA sequence: TGCAGTGCCACTCGGGCGGGGCTGTACAATGAGCAGTTCTTC.

About this clonotype itself: One base away lies a much larger clone, so this may be a sequencing read error. This chain uses TRBV12-3 or TRBV12-4 with TRBJ1-2; TRBD1 aligns across 7 bases. CDR3 size: 13 residues. Here the CDR3 reads CTSSYRGLYGYTF. The CDR3 bases are TGTACCAGCAGTTACAGGGGACTCTATGGCTACACCTTC.

The rearrangement uses TRBV13 and TRBJ2-5, with 13 bases that match TRBD2. With V trimmed by 5 bases and J by 2 bases, 5 bases remained unmatched. The CDR3 sequence is 16 residues long. CDR1 is PRHDT, CDR2 FYEKMQ, per germline (reference sequence). The CDR3 region is CASSTWTSGRQETQYF. As DNA, the CDR3 is TGTGCCAGCAGCACGTGGACTAGCGGGAGACAAGAGACCCAGTACTTC. Together with reference TRBV13 and TRBJ2-5, the CDR3 gives the full variable domain: AAGVIQSPRHLIKEKRETATLKCYPIPRHDTVYWYQQGPGQDPQFLISFYEKMQSDKGSIPDRFSAQQFSDYHSELNMSSLELGDSALYFCASSTWTSGRQETQYFGPGTRLLVL.

To note about this clonotype: A read error may be the cause here, since a much bigger clone is one base away. The rearrangement links TRBV20-1 to TRBJ2-7; possibly TRBD1 for D (5 bases). The CDR3 consists of 14 residues. Trimming stripped 7 bases from V and 1 base from J, with 17 bases between. The germline V gene has CDR1 DFQATT and CDR2 SNEGSKA (reference sequence). The CDR3 here is CSVGQMDGSYEQYF. The CDR3 nucleotides are TGCAGTGTCGGACAAATGGACGGTTCCTACGAGCAGTACTTC.

In its sample, this clonotype was seen a few times. This may stem from a read error, because a much larger clone lies one nucleotide away. The CDR3 region has the DNA TGCAATGCTCTGGGACTAGCGGGGGGAGTAAGGTACTTC. Residues: CNALGLAGGVRYF. The gene calls are TRBV20-1 and TRBJ2-4, with 15 bases lining up with TRBD2. This CDR3 spans 13 amino acids. The germline CDR1 and CDR2 sequences are DFQATT and SNEGSKA (reference sequence).

The J gene is TRBJ1-1, the V gene TRBV7-2, with a tentative D call TRBD1 (5 bases). CDR3 length: 15 amino acids. Germline V CDR1 and CDR2: SGHTA, FQGNSA. V lost 2 bases to trimming and J lost 0 bases, with 10 bases between them. CDR3 residues: CASSLTGHMNTEAFF. The CDR3 nucleotides read TGTGCCAGCAGCTTAACCGGACATATGAACACTGAAGCTTTCTTT.

V gene TRBV29-1 combines with J gene TRBJ2-2; D is possibly TRBD1 (6 bases). Germline V lookup: CDR1 SQVTM, CDR2 ANQGSEA. The CDR3 has 16 residues. The ends were cut back, 3 bases at V and 2 bases at J, with 16 bases in the middle. CDR3 amino acids: CSVDVGTQTNTGELFF. As DNA, the CDR3 is TGCAGCGTTGACGTCGGGACACAAACAAACACCGGGGAGCTGTTTTTT.

The chain has TRBV5-1 and TRBJ2-2; the D gene could be TRBD1 or TRBD2 (6 bases each). This CDR3 is 18 amino acids long. Germline V CDR1 and CDR2: SGHRS, YFSETQ. V was cut by 4 bases and J by 0 bases, with 19 bases left in between. The CDR3 loop reads CASSPTPRGLSNTGELFF. As DNA, the CDR3 is TGCGCCAGCAGCCCTACACCCCGGGGGCTTTCGAACACCGGGGAGCTGTTTTTT.